Detailed here is one T cell receptor (beta chain). Assay used: immunoSEQ multiplex PCR; TCRdb lists only in-frame clones, some missing. The table records some 48,000 clones, 92% of them present only once. This specimen belongs to a study of T cell changes during pregnancy in multiple sclerosis. After removal of 9 bases from V and 0 bases from J, the junction contained 6 bases not matched to a gene. The germline V gene has CDR1 SNHLY and CDR2 FYNNEI. The CDR3 contains 15 residues. V gene TRBV2 combines with J gene TRBJ1-4, with TRBD1 matching 8 bases. The clonotype was recovered from a female donor in good health, enrolled as a control in a pregnancy study. This sample comprised CD4+ T cells from peripheral blood mononuclear cells, obtained after pregnancy. The CDR3 DNA reads as TGTGCCAGAGGACAGGGTCTTGCAACTAATGAAAAACTGTTTTTT. This sequence encodes CARGQGLATNEKLFF.